This T cell receptor beta chain was found in a study of blood T cells in healthy people across ages. Primers used in a second PCR of about 7 to 12 cycles were a sample-barcoded 5' primer and a J-beta primer mix. TCRdb re-called the 5' RACE reads with MiXCR, one entry per CDR3 protein. The sample lists 1,500,000 or so distinct CDR3 sequences, around 59% seen once, with roughly 7% in the top ten. Germline V lookup: CDR1 SQVTM, CDR2 ANQGSEA. The CDR3 contains 14 residues. Between the trimmed V and J ends, which lost 6 bases and 0 bases, there was a span of 11 bases. The receptor comes from a man aged 18 to 35 in good health. Sequencing was done on a sample of blood. The chain joins TRBV29-1 to TRBJ2-2; D perhaps matches TRBD1 (6 bases). CDR3 sequence: CSVKTGPNTGELFF. CDR3 in DNA: TGCAGCGTCAAGACAGGCCCGAACACCGGGGAGCTGTTTTTT.